This T cell receptor (beta chain) emerged from a study of cytomegalovirus exposure and HLA in healthy donors (dated by TCRdb to about 2017). With regard to the full study: An earlier analysis of approximately 600 of the donors reported about 290 Gb of sequence data and roughly 100 million unique TCR beta sequences from 150 million to 200 million T cells. Class I and class II HLA loci were covered by the typing at four-digit resolution. The study was designed to test whether signatures of past pathogen exposure could be identified by cataloging public T cell receptors. High-throughput TCR immunosequencing, statistical association of individual TCRs with disease status, and machine learning were combined to predict cytomegalovirus infection status. The T cell repertoires of several hundred subjects were profiled by immunosequencing and related to cytomegalovirus serostatus. Besides the first cohort of 666 subjects, a separate validation cohort made up of over a hundred different subjects was used. A handful of DR-DQ haplotypes were handled as single units for association and clustering because linkage in the cohort was strong. In an earlier analysis of 587 of the donors, high-throughput TCR beta sequencing was used to judge whether each TCR beta V gene segment behaved as functional or pseudogenic. The later analysis used no new phenotypic data to find candidate immune exposures, relying instead on TCR beta sequences and their occurrence across donors. Every repertoire in the discovery cohort had been generated on one and the same sequencing platform. Roughly 320 gigabases of sequencing data and approximately 91 million unique TCR sequences made up an early release that covered 500 to 700 HLA-typed donors. On average, 235,054 unique TCR beta nucleotide sequences were sequenced per donor among some 420 genotyped donors of the cohort, with about 19% of those sequences being non-productive. Of the 398 genotyped donors, 65% to 90% fell in the genetic ancestry cluster associated with self-reported Caucasian donors. A later genetic analysis used genome-wide SNP genotypes for about three fifths of the 666 donors, treating that subset as a discovery cohort. Donor age, sex, ethnicity and CMV serostatus were compiled alongside the repertoire data. Typing coverage differed by locus: A, B, C, DRB1 and DQB1 were typed in roughly 629-630 donors, DQA1 in 522, DPA1 in 600 to 610, and DPB1 in around 490. To study patterns of TCR occurrence, a later analysis re-analyzed previously published TCR beta repertoires from more than 550 donors and added high-resolution HLA genotyping.

What the authors observed across the whole study: The study listed over 150 TCR beta chains as associated with cytomegalovirus. In a later analysis, the rate of TCR association differed among HLA loci, with DRB1 alleles having the most associated TCRs and HLA-C alleles having the fewest. In this cohort, only TCR beta chains were sequenced, and detectable features were limited by the absence of alpha or paired-chain data. When HLA alleles, especially DR and DQ, strongly co-occurred, TCR associations were difficult to assign to individual alleles. For the cohort, immune exposure information was limited to CMV serostatus. Correlated functional status among segregating V segments might be attributable to linkage disequilibrium, but an unknown experimental factor could not be ruled out. A cluster of highly shared sequence variants was judged likely to represent a technical artifact of the sequencing pipeline. While some public TCRs were present in many individuals, most TCR sequences turned up only very rarely across donors. A later analysis associated about 17,000 TCR beta sequences with specific HLA alleles at a false discovery rate of 0.05. The authors suggested that the approach could potentially be generalized to other disease states and immunological phenotypes. A few of the identified cytomegalovirus-associated TCR beta chains were confirmed in vitro to be specific for cytomegalovirus antigens. A further reported finding was that TCR beta sequences accurately predicted the HLA-A and HLA-B alleles for most subjects in the first cohort. In an earlier analysis of some 500 of the donors, most TCR beta V segments appeared in productive rearrangements about 87% or about 30% of the time, broadly matching IMGT annotations. Compared with equally common non-associated chains, HLA-associated TCR beta chains in a later analysis were more clonally expanded and had lower generation probabilities. Roughly uniform sequencing depth across donors was assumed in presence/absence analyses, although this assumption may not hold. A later analysis found that most CMV-associated TCR beta chains appeared HLA-restricted, with HLA associations seemingly driven largely by CMV exposure. In a later analysis, several top co-occurrence clusters were reported to appear linked to parvovirus B19, influenza, CMV and Epstein-Barr virus. Compared with the approximately 600-donor mean, donors in an Asian-associated ancestry cluster had fewer N-insertions in productive TCRs, according to a later genetic analysis. Because HLA typing was unavailable for some donors at each locus, only the typed subset was used in association tests. The classifier was reported to diagnose cytomegalovirus status with high specificity and sensitivity in both the original cohort and the validation cohort. An association between a missense DCLRE1C variant and V-gene and J-gene trimming of TCR beta chains was found in a later genetic analysis and replicated in an independent cohort. Seventeen rarely observed V segments, including chromosome 9 orphons, were excluded from the earlier analysis of just under 600 of the donors because counts were too low.

Of note for this clone: No antigen is known for it.

The method was the immunoSEQ multiplex PCR assay. The multiplex PCR relied on a mix of 60 forward primers for TCR Vbeta segments and 13 reverse primers for TCR Jbeta segments. The CDR3 region of rearranged TCR beta genes was amplified from genomic DNA with a multiplex PCR assay. The amplified TCR beta libraries were sequenced on the Illumina HiSeq System as 87-base-pair reads. In the authors' own workflow: In a later analysis, roughly 80 million unique TCR beta chains were counted across the roughly 610 repertoires, and roughly 11 million of these chains were shared by at least two donors. A nearest-neighbor algorithm error-corrected the raw reads and collapsed the reads into unique sequences, merging closely related sequences to remove PCR and sequencing errors. CDR3 sequences were aligned to IMGT reference sequences to assign V, D and J gene segments. For a sequence to be retained, a match of at least six nucleotides was required to both a V gene segment and a J gene segment. A rearrangement was called productive if the CDR3 had no stop codons and remained in frame with V and J, and every other rearrangement was called non-productive. CDR3 was defined according to IMGT convention as the region running from the second conserved V-encoded cysteine to the conserved J-encoded phenylalanine. In an earlier analysis of more than 550 of the donors, sequences lacking an unambiguous match to a single V gene segment were excluded. An earlier analysis of a few hundred of the donors classified V segments as functional when productive rearrangements were above 56.7% and as segregating when the standard deviation between donors was above 5%. A statistical classification framework was developed to diagnose cytomegalovirus status using the catalog of TCR beta chain sequences. A later analysis assigned V and J genes by comparing TCR nucleotide sequences with IMGT/GENE-DB human TR gene sequences. A later analysis assigned CDR3 sequences and most-parsimonious VDJ recombination scenarios with the TCRdist pipeline. In a later analysis, each TCR beta chain was defined by its CDR3 amino acid sequence together with its V-gene family, and reads lacking a unique V-gene family were excluded. In a later analysis, a few hundred highly shared, low-generation-probability nucleotide sequences were removed to address suspected cross-contamination and a sequencing artifact. In a later analysis, a clonal expansion index for each public chain was calculated from normalized within-repertoire ranks of inferred template counts. Generation probabilities in a later analysis came from a VDJ recombination model fitted to out-of-frame rearrangements, and those results were checked against IGoR. In a later analysis, hypergeometric tests were used to score TCR-TCR, TCR-HLA and TCR-CMV co-occurrence, with a repertoire-size bias correction applied to TCR pairs. In a later analysis, false discovery rates were estimated by permuting HLA or CMV assignments 20 times. In a later analysis, co-occurring TCRs were grouped using DBSCAN, and TCRdist sequence similarity was added for clustering within HLA-allele-positive subsets. Co-occurrence clustering excluded repertoires with fewer than 30,000 or more than 120,000 public chains, plus five with anomalous nucleotide sharing. The clones in this table, taken by TCRdb from immuneACCESS, are in-frame only. Not every clone is retained; where verified, under half of the shortfall comes from an unresolved V gene, and the cause of the rest is unknown. D and trimming come from the DNA, and the V and J calls and clone size come from that table. The sample's table covers 140,000 to 150,000 clones. The top ten clonotypes cover more than 0.8% of the sample.

The cohort comprised some 700 healthy bone marrow donors. At the time of sampling, every cohort member was nominally healthy, though immune exposures that went unrecorded were likely present. The donor was CMV seronegative and was included in the group of about 400 seronegative cohort members. A peripheral blood sample was provided by each donor, and peripheral blood mononuclear cells were used for TCR beta sequencing. The Qiagen DNeasy Blood Extraction Kit was used to extract genomic DNA from the blood cell samples. This receptor was identified in a male donor in good health and CMV-seronegative. Sequenced sample: PBMCs.

The nucleotides are TGTGCCAGCAGCCCGACTATGCAGAGCTCTGGAAACACCATATATTTT. It translates as CASSPTMQSSGNTIYF. The chain was built from TRBV7-9 and TRBJ1-3, with the D gene too uncertain to name. The junction carries 14 bases between V and J, which are trimmed by 5 bases and 0 bases respectively. Via the germline V gene (reference sequence), CDR1 is SEHNR and CDR2 FQNEAQ. Spanning cysteine to phenylalanine, the CDR3 consists of 16 amino acids. Only the CDR3 DNA is retained, 48 bases long and in frame from the first base.